This T cell receptor beta chain was sequenced during a study of blood T cells in healthy people across ages. Study-wide results and caveats: CMV infection status of these donors was not known.

V was cut by 2 bases and J by 3 bases, with 14 bases left in between. Germline CDR1 is SQVTM and CDR2 is ANQGSEA. The CDR3 runs to 15 residues. In this sample, this clonotype turned up a few times. Its target is unknown. Isolated PBMCs totaled at least 7 million in each sample. The use of a sample-barcoded 5' primer and a J-beta primer mix characterized a second PCR of roughly 6 to 11 cycles. Every cDNA molecule bore a tag from a template-switch adaptor containing 12 random nucleotides. TCRdb processed the 5' RACE reads anew with MiXCR; each CDR3 protein has one entry. The data hold about 1.8 million distinct CDR3 sequences, with roughly 50% observed a single time.

The material sequenced was blood. J is TRBJ2-1 and V is TRBV29-1; D ambiguous. The receptor was derived from a woman aged 40 to 50 in good health. The CDR3 DNA sequence: TGCAGCGTTGAAAGCTCCAACATAGGCTACAATGAGCAGTTCTTC. Amino acids: CSVESSNIGYNEQFF.